This paragraph covers one T cell receptor (beta chain) sequence. Its antigen is unknown. One base away there is no much larger clone; base qualities are not given. This sample was taken from a study of T-cell reconstitution after alpha-beta-depleted transplantation in children (dated by TCRdb to about 2016). The study in broad terms: T-cell immune reconstitution after TCRalphabeta/CD19-depleted allogeneic hematopoietic cell transplantation in children was quantitatively tracked in the study by means of TCR repertoire profiling.

Library construction relied on PCR. For sequencing, an Illumina HiSeq 2500 was employed. Molecular barcoding was employed in the preparation of TCR libraries, with unique molecular identifiers being used to normalize TCRbeta repertoire quantification. TCRdb reprocessing: public reads trimmed at Q25 with fastp, clones called with MiXCR, in-frame beta chains kept. Every distinct CDR3 protein forms one entry, paired with its most common genes and DNA. Present in this sample are some 500,000 distinct CDR3 sequences, approximately 32% of which were seen just once. The ten biggest clones cover 2% to 3% of the sample. For this chain, trimming is 4 bases at the V end and 3 bases at the J end, and the number of junction bases without a gene match is 6. CDR1 SQVTM and CDR2 ANQGSEA were looked up in the germline V gene. From cysteine to phenylalanine, the CDR3 is 13 amino acids long. Just CDR3 DNA is preserved here, 39 bases in frame from base 1.

Here the sequenced sample was PBMCs from the stem cell graft donor, taken from the stem cell graft. The chain is made from TRBV29-1 and TRBJ2-7, with 7 central nucleotides matching TRBD2. This sequence originates from a human donor who donated a stem cell graft to a child with aplastic anemia. For the CDR3, the sequence is CSVAGTTNYEQYF. The sequence in DNA is TGCAGCGTTGCCGGGACTACAAACTACGAGCAGTACTTC.